This TCR beta chain was identified during a study of early T cells in non-severe SARS-CoV-2 infection. The CDR3 extends over 14 amino acids. Germline CDR1 and CDR2: MNHEY and SVGEGT. Trimming at V came to 10 bases and at J to 3 bases, leaving 8 bases not matched to a gene. Separate cDNA molecules each had unique molecular identifiers attached to them. TCRdb used MiXCR to reprocess the 5' RACE reads, holding one entry per CDR3 protein. This table holds approximately 66,000 distinct CDR3 sequences, around an eighth found once. This clonotype was observed at least ten times. Material: whole blood. This chain uses TRBV6-2 or TRBV6-3 with TRBJ2-1, with 8 bases fitting TRBD2. The origin of this receptor is an adult who was a healthcare worker with PCR-confirmed SARS-CoV-2 infection or an uninfected control (not recorded which). The CDR3 protein is CATVAGLLYNEQFF. In DNA, the CDR3 is TGTGCCACCGTAGCGGGGCTCCTCTACAATGAGCAGTTCTTC.